A single T cell receptor beta chain is shown here with its context. This record belongs to a study of cytomegalovirus exposure and HLA in healthy donors. At the level of the study: Of roughly 400 genotyped donors, roughly 81% grouped in the Caucasian-associated ancestry cluster.

Germline loops: CDR1 SGHDT, CDR2 YYEEEE. Trimming cost V 0 bases and J 4 bases, with 11 bases left between them. The CDR3 runs 15 residues. Researchers ran the PCR with 60 Vbeta and 13 Jbeta primers. Sequenced by immunoSEQ multiplex PCR; TCRdb stores in-frame clones only, minus some. Of approximately 200,000 clones in the sample, 81% were seen once. The receptor was derived from a woman in her late teens or twenties in good health and CMV-seropositive. The chain joins TRBV5-6 to TRBJ2-1; tentative D call: TRBD2 (5 bases). The sequencing input was PBMCs. The CDR3: CASSLGLARYNEQFF. The CDR3 DNA reads TGTGCCAGCAGCTTGGGGTTAGCGCGGTACAATGAGCAGTTCTTC.